These 2 T cell receptor beta chains originate from one sample sequenced in a study of molecular identifiers for immune sequencing clone quantification. TCRdb reprocessed the PCR reads with MiXCR, giving one entry per CDR3 protein. The sample gives over 85,000 distinct CDR3 sequences, under 25% of which show up once; more than 0.85% is in the top ten. Sequencing input: naive CD8+ T cells from blood, with Jurkat cell RNA spiked in. Stated subset: FACS-sorted CD8+CD4-CCR7+CD45RA+ naive T cells. All receptors derive from a human donor in good health. Some libraries in this study had Jurkat cell RNA spiked in.

Regarding this clonotype: A read error may produce the germline difference seen at one junction end. This rearrangement joins TRBV19 to TRBJ1-5; D gene uncertain. Germline CDR1 is LNHDA and CDR2 is SQIVND (reference sequence). CDR3 size: 15 residues. In DNA, the CDR3 is TGTGCCAGTGGTATAAGTCAAAATAGCAATCAGCCCCAGCATTTT. Encoded protein: CASGISQNSNQPQHF.

This clonotype has more than one count but fewer than ten. The chain links TRBV19 to TRBJ2-3, with 10 bases aligning to TRBD2. The germline gives CDR1 LNHDA, CDR2 SQIVND (reference sequence). The CDR3 is 15 residues long. V shed 6 bases, J shed 3 bases, and the junction held 6 bases outside the gene matches. CDR3 protein: CASSSLAGITDTQYF. The CDR3 coding sequence is TGTGCCAGTAGCTCACTAGCGGGGATTACAGATACGCAGTATTTT.